A selection of T cell receptor beta chains follows, all from one sample in a study of blood T cell repertoires in COVID-19. Only in-frame clones appear in the TCRdb table, and some are missing; sequencing was by immunoSEQ multiplex PCR. The sample shows fewer than 450,000 clones, approximately 88% of them seen only once. The material sequenced was peripheral blood. These receptors were obtained from a woman in her forties or fifties with COVID-19, enrolled during active disease. Each CDR3 is given with its conserved first and last residue. D genes are given only for firm matches. Not all rows give a size; the values are once, few, many and, for expanded clones, a class.

J: TRBJ2-7
size: -
V: TRBV7-2
D: -
CDR3: CASSSVPGSEQYF
DNA: TGTGCCAGCAGCTCCGTGCCCGGGAGCGAGCAGTACTTC

J: TRBJ1-2
size: once
V: TRBV6-1
D: -
CDR3: CASSEQGFYGYTF
DNA: TGTGCCAGCAGTGAGCAGGGATTCTATGGCTACACCTTC

J: TRBJ2-1
size: -
V: TRBV5-4
D: TRBD1
CDR3: CASNTGTGYNEQFF
DNA: TGTGCCAGCAATACGGGGACAGGTTACAATGAGCAGTTCTTC

J: TRBJ2-7
size: -
V: TRBV6-5
D: -
CDR3: CASSTRTSHSYEQYF
DNA: TGTGCCAGCAGTACTCGAACGTCCCACTCCTACGAGCAGTACTTC

J: TRBJ2-5
size: -
V: TRBV11-3
D: -
CDR3: CASSRGGGRETQYF
DNA: TGTGCCAGCAGCCGGGGAGGAGGGCGAGAGACCCAGTACTTC

J: TRBJ2-7
size: -
V: TRBV2
D: TRBD1
CDR3: CASSGDRGTYEQYF
DNA: TGTGCCAGCAGCGGGGACAGGGGGACCTACGAGCAGTACTTC

J: TRBJ1-1
size: -
V: TRBV9
D: -
CDR3: CASSPEVSSNTEAFF
DNA: TGTGCCAGCAGCCCTGAGGTGAGTTCGAACACTGAAGCTTTCTTT

J: TRBJ1-4
size: -
V: TRBV9
D: TRBD1
CDR3: CASSHSGGQGFGEKLFF
DNA: TGTGCCAGCAGCCATAGTGGAGGACAGGGCTTTGGCGAAAAACTGTTTTTT

J: TRBJ1-3
size: -
V: TRBV30
D: -
CDR3: CAWSPGGPDTIYF
DNA: TGTGCCTGGAGTCCCGGGGGACCAGACACCATATATTTT

J: TRBJ1-4
size: -
V: TRBV2
D: -
CDR3: CASIRQARNEKLFF
DNA: TGTGCCAGCATCCGGCAGGCGAGAAATGAAAAACTGTTTTTT

J: TRBJ1-5
size: -
V: TRBV18
D: -
CDR3: CASSPAMGQPQHF
DNA: TGTGCCAGCTCACCCGCGATGGGCCAGCCCCAGCATTTT

J: TRBJ1-4
size: -
V: TRBV4-1
D: -
CDR3: CASSLVGGYGEKLFF
DNA: TGCGCCAGCAGCCTGGTGGGGGGGTACGGTGAAAAACTGTTTTTT

J: TRBJ2-2
size: -
V: TRBV12-5
D: -
CDR3: CASGLVRDGSAGTGELFF
DNA: TGTGCTAGTGGTTTGGTACGCGACGGGTCAGCCGGCACCGGGGAGCTGTTTTTT

J: TRBJ1-2
size: -
V: TRBV5-1
D: TRBD1
CDR3: CASSPRDSPTYGYTF
DNA: TGCGCCAGCAGCCCCAGGGACAGCCCAACCTATGGCTACACCTTC